These 23 T cell receptor beta chains were sequenced from one sample in a study of blood T cell repertoires in COVID-19. Libraries were prepared by immunoSEQ multiplex PCR; TCRdb keeps only in-frame clonotypes and omits some of them. The table has 65,000 to 85,000 clones, 60% to 85% seen once; the top ten hold approximately 15%. The sample consisted of peripheral blood. The source of these receptors is a human donor in a cohort sampled during active COVID-19.

The V and J genes are TRBV9 and TRBJ1-6; D remains ambiguous. The V end lost 0 bases, the J end lost 7 bases, and 14 bases lay between the germline ends. Germline lookup yields CDR1 SGDLS and CDR2 YYNGEE. This CDR3 region has 16 residues. CDR3 sequence: CASSVGTGTENSPLHF. CDR3 sequence (DNA): TGTGCCAGCAGCGTAGGTACTGGAACAGAAAATTCACCCCTCCACTTT.

This clone was observed a single time. The genes are TRBV7-3 and TRBJ1-6; possibly TRBD1 for D (6 bases). Germline CDR1 is SGHTA and CDR2 is FQGTGA. Between the trimmed V and J ends, which lost 0 bases and 10 bases, there was a span of 10 bases. The CDR3 has 14 amino acids. CDR3 DNA: TGTGCCAGCAGCTTAACAGGGGGTGGGTCACCCCTCCACTTT. Its protein is CASSLTGGGSPLHF.

This clone was observed a single time. This chain connects TRBV6-6 to TRBJ2-7; TRBD1 agrees at 9 bases. Germline V CDR1 and CDR2: MNHNY, SVGAGI (reference sequence). The CDR3 runs to 14 residues. The trim removed 5 bases at V and 5 bases at J, leaving 7 bases unmatched. CDR3 loop: CASSPRTGVNEQYF. The CDR3 DNA reads as TGTGCCAGCAGTCCTCGGACAGGGGTAAACGAGCAGTACTTC.

V and J are TRBV6-5 and TRBJ2-7; D not certain. The CDR3 totals 16 residues. The germline V gene encodes CDR1 MNHEY and CDR2 SVGAGI. Trimming left V 0 bases short and J 0 bases short, with 12 bases between. As DNA, the CDR3 is TGTGCCAGCAGTTACTCGACTGCTCTCTTCTCCTACGAGCAGTACGTC. Translating it yields CASSYSTALFSYEQYV.

The chain uses TRBV6-6 and TRBJ2-1; D is unresolved. This CDR3 spans 13 amino acids. Germline V CDR1 and CDR2: MNHNY, SVGAGI (reference sequence). Trimming removed 5 bases from V and 2 bases from J, with 7 bases in between. The CDR3: CASSHQTYNEQFF. As DNA, the CDR3 is TGTGCCAGCAGTCATCAGACCTACAATGAGCAGTTCTTC.

The chain recombines TRBV2 with TRBJ1-3, with TRBD1 as a possible D gene (5 bases). Germline V gives CDR1 SNHLY, CDR2 FYNNEI. Trimming pared 8 bases from V and 0 bases from J, leaving 17 bases between. The CDR3 contains 16 residues. CDR3 residues: CASHLRVGVSGNTIYF. In DNA, the CDR3 is TGTGCCAGCCATCTCAGGGTAGGGGTCTCTGGAAACACCATATATTTT.

The V call is TRBV4-3, the J call TRBJ2-3, with TRBD2 matching over 9 bases. With 0 bases clipped from V and 6 bases from J, the junction kept 10 bases outside the gene matches. CDR1 is LGHNA and CDR2 is YSLEER in the germline V gene. CDR3 length: 17 residues. CDR3 DNA sequence: TGCGCCAGCAGCCAAGATCGCGCGGGAGGGCCAAAGGATACGCAGTATTTT. It specifies CASSQDRAGGPKDTQYF.

A note on this clone: Other DNA variants within this sample encode the same CDR3. This chain uses TRBV27 with TRBJ1-1; 7 bases line up with TRBD1. Germline V CDR1 and CDR2: MNHEY, SMNVEV (reference sequence). The CDR3 is made up of 13 amino acids. V lost 5 bases, J lost 3 bases, and 3 bases stayed unmatched. The CDR3 here is CASSLQGDTEAFF. The CDR3 bases are TGTGCCAGCAGTCTCCAGGGGGACACTGAAGCTTTCTTT.

The gene calls are TRBV28 and TRBJ1-1; tentative D call: TRBD1 (5 bases). The V gene lost 0 bases and the J gene lost 7 bases, with 15 bases spanning the gap. CDR1 MDHEN and CDR2 SYDVKM come from the germline V gene. This CDR3 comprises 15 residues. CDR3 protein: CASSLWSGGGNEAFF. The CDR3, as DNA: TGTGCCAGCAGTTTATGGTCCGGGGGTGGGAATGAAGCTTTCTTT.

The rearrangement uses TRBV18 and TRBJ1-4; D ambiguous. Trimming removed 2 bases from V and 7 bases from J, with 8 bases in between. The CDR3 length is 13 residues. CDR1 is KGHSH, CDR2 LQKENI, per germline. The chain's CDR3 is CASSPSRGEKLFF. The CDR3 DNA reads TGTGCCAGCTCACCATCAAGAGGTGAAAAACTGTTTTTT.

This rearrangement joins TRBV19 to TRBJ2-6; TRBD2 is a possible D gene (6 bases). Between the trimmed V and J ends, which lost 7 bases and 0 bases, there was a span of 13 bases. Germline CDR1 reads LNHDA; CDR2 reads SQIVND (reference sequence). This CDR3 has 16 amino acids. The CDR3 nucleotides are TGTGCCAGTAAGGCAGGGAGGTTCTCTGGGGCCAACGTCCTGACTTTC. Protein: CASKAGRFSGANVLTF.

This chain uses TRBV3-1 (or the pseudogene TRBV3-2) with TRBJ2-5; TRBD2 aligns across 11 bases. Germline loops: CDR1 LGHDT, CDR2 YNNKEL (reference sequence). Germline trimming cut 0 bases from V and 1 base from J; bases unmatched to any gene: 4. The CDR3 has 17 amino acids. The CDR3 region is CASSQERLAGSQETQYF. DNA for the CDR3: TGTGCCAGCAGCCAAGAAAGACTAGCGGGATCCCAAGAGACCCAGTACTTC.

The chain is built from TRBV5-4 and TRBJ1-1; 8 nucleotides align to TRBD1. V lost 0 bases to trimming and J lost 0 bases; unmatched junction nucleotides: 10. The germline V gene encodes CDR1 SGHNT and CDR2 YYREEE (reference sequence). This CDR3 is built from 18 residues. The CDR3 region has the DNA TGTGCCAGCAGCTTGGGGTTAGGGACAGGTGCATTGAACACTGAAGCTTTCTTT. This translates into CASSLGLGTGALNTEAFF.

The J gene is TRBJ2-2, the V gene TRBV9; 14 nucleotides match TRBD2. With 3 bases clipped from V and 3 bases from J, the junction kept 7 bases outside the gene matches. The CDR3 contains 18 residues. Germline V gives CDR1 SGDLS, CDR2 YYNGEE. CDR3 sequence reads: CASSETSGGVIDTGELFF. The CDR3, as DNA: TGTGCCAGCAGCGAGACTAGCGGGGGGGTTATAGACACCGGGGAGCTGTTTTTT.

The genes are TRBV14 and TRBJ2-1, with D perhaps TRBD2 (6 bases). Trimming removed 4 bases from V and 4 bases from J, with 14 bases in between. Germline V lookup: CDR1 SGHDN, CDR2 FVKESK. The CDR3 consists of 15 residues. The CDR3 spells CASSPGLASYNEQFF. The CDR3 coding sequence is TGTGCCAGCAGCCCTGGGCTAGCGTCTTACAATGAGCAGTTCTTC.

V is TRBV28 and J is TRBJ1-2; D is undetermined. CDR1 MDHEN and CDR2 SYDVKM come from the germline V gene. The CDR3 is 15 amino acids. Trimming took off 9 bases at V and 5 bases at J, with 22 bases between the two ends. Here the CDR3 reads CASCLSGGSGYGYTF. CDR3 sequence (DNA): TGTGCCAGTTGTTTGTCAGGAGGCTCTGGATATGGCTACACCTTC.

This chain uses TRBV4-3 with TRBJ2-1; TRBD1 matches at 7 bases. Per germline, CDR1 LGHNA and CDR2 YSLEER. V lost 1 base to trimming and J lost 4 bases; unmatched junction nucleotides: 13. This CDR3 is built from 18 residues. As DNA, the CDR3 is TGCGCCAGCAGCCAAGTCACAGGGGCGGCCATTGGGTACAATGAGCAGTTCTTC. This translates into CASSQVTGAAIGYNEQFF.

The rearrangement uses TRBV7-2 and TRBJ2-3; 11 positions match TRBD2. Trimming cost V 2 bases and J 0 bases; bases outside gene matches: 4. Germline V gene data show CDR1 as SGHTA and CDR2 as FQGNSA. This CDR3 region has 17 residues. CDR3 amino acids: CASSLPSSGRSTDTQYF. The CDR3 DNA follows: TGTGCCAGCAGCTTACCCTCTAGCGGGAGGAGCACAGATACGCAGTATTTT. The full variable domain, rest sourced from reference TRBV7-2 and TRBJ2-3, is GAGVSQSPSNKVTEKGKDVELRCDPISGHTALYWYRQSLGQGLEFLIYFQGNSAPDKSGLPSDRFSAERTGGSVSTLTIQRTQQEDSAVYLCASSLPSSGRSTDTQYFGPGTRLTVL.

CDR3 residues: CAISVSGGYNEQFF. CDR3 coding DNA: TGTGCCATCAGTGTGAGCGGGGGTTACAATGAGCAGTTCTTC. The chain employs TRBV10-3 and TRBJ2-1; 8 nucleotides align to TRBD2. The CDR3 length is 14 residues. CDR1 and CDR2 from the germline V gene are ENHRY and SYGVKD. V lost 4 bases, J lost 4 bases, and 3 bases stayed unmatched.

The V gene is TRBV6-5, the J gene TRBJ2-7; 9 positions agree with TRBD1. The CDR3 sequence is 15 residues long. Germline CDR1 is MNHEY and CDR2 is SVGAGI. J lost 5 bases, V lost 6 bases, and 11 bases had no gene match. This CDR3 reads CASSLTGTGWDEQYF. The DNA of the CDR3 is TGTGCCAGCAGCCTTACCGGGACAGGGTGGGACGAGCAGTACTTC.

The chain recombines TRBV3-1 (or the pseudogene TRBV3-2) with TRBJ1-2; D perhaps matches TRBD1 (6 bases). This CDR3 is built from 15 residues. From germline, CDR1 is LGHDT and CDR2 YNNKEL (reference sequence). The V gene lost 1 base and the J gene lost 4 bases, with 13 bases spanning the gap. The CDR3 sequence: CASSQGGGRGYGYTF. CDR3 in DNA: TGTGCCAGCAGCCAAGGGGGGGGCAGGGGCTATGGCTACACCTTC.

The V call is TRBV9, the J call TRBJ2-5, with no clear D. V was cut by 5 bases and J by 4 bases, with 12 bases left in between. This CDR3 region has 13 residues. Per germline, CDR1 SGDLS and CDR2 YYNGEE. CDR3 sequence reads: CASSLSVRETQYF. DNA of the CDR3: TGTGCCAGCAGTTTGAGTGTGCGAGAGACCCAGTACTTC.

The chain combines TRBV3-1 (or the pseudogene TRBV3-2) with TRBJ2-7, with TRBD2 matching over 7 bases. Germline trimming cut 4 bases from V and 6 bases from J; bases unmatched to any gene: 15. This CDR3 region has 16 residues. Per germline, CDR1 LGHDT and CDR2 YNNKEL (reference sequence). CDR3 amino acids: CASSLTGEGGSSEQYF. The CDR3 DNA reads as TGTGCCAGCAGCCTCACCGGGGAGGGAGGTTCAAGCGAGCAGTACTTC.